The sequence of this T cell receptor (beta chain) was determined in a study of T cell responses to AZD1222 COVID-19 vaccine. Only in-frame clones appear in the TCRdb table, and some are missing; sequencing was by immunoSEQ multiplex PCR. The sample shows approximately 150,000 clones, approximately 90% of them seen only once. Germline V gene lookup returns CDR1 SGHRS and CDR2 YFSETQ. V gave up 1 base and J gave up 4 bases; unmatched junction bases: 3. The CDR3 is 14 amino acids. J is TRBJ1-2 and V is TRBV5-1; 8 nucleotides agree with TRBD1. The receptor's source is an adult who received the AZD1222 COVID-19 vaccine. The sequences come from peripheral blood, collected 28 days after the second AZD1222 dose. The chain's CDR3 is CASSLMGQAYGYTF. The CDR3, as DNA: TGCGCCAGCAGCTTGATGGGACAGGCCTATGGCTACACCTTC.